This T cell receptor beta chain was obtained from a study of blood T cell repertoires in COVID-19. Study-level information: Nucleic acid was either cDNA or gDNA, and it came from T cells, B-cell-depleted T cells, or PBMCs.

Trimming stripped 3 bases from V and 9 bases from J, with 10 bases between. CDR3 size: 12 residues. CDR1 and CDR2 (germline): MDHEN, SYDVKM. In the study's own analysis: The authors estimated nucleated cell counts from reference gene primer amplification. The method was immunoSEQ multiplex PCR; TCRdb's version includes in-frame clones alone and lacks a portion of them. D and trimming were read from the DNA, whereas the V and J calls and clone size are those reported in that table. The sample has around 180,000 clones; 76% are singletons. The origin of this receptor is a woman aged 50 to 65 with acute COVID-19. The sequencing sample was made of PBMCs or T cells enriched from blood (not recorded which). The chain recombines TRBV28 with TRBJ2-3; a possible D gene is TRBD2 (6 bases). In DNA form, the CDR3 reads TGTGCCAGCAGTTTCCCTGGGGGGACGCAGTATTTT. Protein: CASSFPGGTQYF. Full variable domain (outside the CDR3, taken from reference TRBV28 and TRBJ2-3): DVKVTQSSRYLVKRTGEKVFLECVQDMDHENMFWYRQDPGLGLRLIYFSYDVKMKEKGDIPEGYSVSREKKERFSLILESASTNQTSMYLCASSFPGGTQYFGPGTRLTVL.